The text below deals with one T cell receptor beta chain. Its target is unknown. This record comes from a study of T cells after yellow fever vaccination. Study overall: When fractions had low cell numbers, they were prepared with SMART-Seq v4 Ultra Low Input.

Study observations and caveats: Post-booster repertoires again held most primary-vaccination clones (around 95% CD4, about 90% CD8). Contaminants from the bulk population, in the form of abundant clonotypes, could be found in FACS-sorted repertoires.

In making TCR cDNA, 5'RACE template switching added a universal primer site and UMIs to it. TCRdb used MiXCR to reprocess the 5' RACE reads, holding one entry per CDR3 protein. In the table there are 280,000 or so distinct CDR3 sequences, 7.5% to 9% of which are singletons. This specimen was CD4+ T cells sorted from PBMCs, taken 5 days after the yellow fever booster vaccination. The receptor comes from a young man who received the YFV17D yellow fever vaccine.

The DNA for the CDR3 is TGTGCCAGCAGCTTTCGACAGTACAATGAGCAGTTCTTC. This translates into CASSFRQYNEQFF. The rearrangement links TRBV5-5 to TRBJ2-1; TRBD1 is a possible D gene (5 bases). CDR1 and CDR2 from the germline V gene are SGHKS and YYEKEE (reference sequence). V was pared by 2 bases and J by 4 bases, with 7 bases between. This CDR3 region has 13 residues.